The 27 T cell receptor beta chains presented below share a single source sample, sequenced in a study of blood T cell repertoires in COVID-19. Data came from immunoSEQ multiplex PCR; TCRdb stores just in-frame clones and leaves some out. The sample contains about 59,000 clones, 65% to 80% of which appear only once. The sequenced sample consisted of peripheral blood. The receptors shown here come from a man in his sixties with acute or convalescent COVID-19.

This clone was detected a few times. J is TRBJ2-7 and V is TRBV6-5; 7 nucleotides agree with TRBD2. Germline CDR1 and CDR2: MNHEY and SVGAGI. V lost 7 bases, J lost 0 bases, and 6 bases stayed unmatched. The CDR3 length is 14 residues. For the CDR3, the DNA is TGTGCCAGCACTCGGGAGGCCCCCTCCTACGAGCAGTACTTC. Encoded protein: CASTREAPSYEQYF.

The chain uses TRBV28 and TRBJ2-5; tentative D call: TRBD2 (6 bases). Germline V gene lookup returns CDR1 MDHEN and CDR2 SYDVKM. The CDR3 is made up of 15 amino acids. V was cut by 6 bases and J by 5 bases, with 19 bases left in between. For the CDR3, the DNA is TGTGCCAGCAGCTCGGCGGGAACCCCTGATGAGACCCAGTACTTC. It codes for CASSSAGTPDETQYF.

The chain couples TRBV4-1 to TRBJ2-3, with 8 bases matching TRBD2. Germline V gene lookup returns CDR1 MGHRA and CDR2 YSYEKL. The trim removed 1 base at V and 5 bases at J, leaving 8 bases unmatched. The CDR3 is 16 residues long. CDR3: CASSQADSGVKDTQYF. The CDR3 bases are TGCGCCAGCAGCCAAGCAGATAGCGGGGTGAAAGATACGCAGTATTTT.

V usage is TRBV11-2 and J usage is TRBJ2-1; TRBD2 agrees at 10 bases. Germline V gives CDR1 SGHAT, CDR2 FQNNGV. CDR3 size: 14 residues. J gave up 7 bases and V 6 bases, and 6 bases lay outside the gene matches. The CDR3 here is CASSQREGWNEQFF. CDR3 sequence (DNA): TGTGCCAGCAGTCAGCGGGAGGGGTGGAATGAGCAGTTCTTC.

The rearrangement uses TRBV29-1 and TRBJ1-2; possible D gene TRBD1, 6 bases. Trimming removed 5 bases at V and 7 bases at J, with 17 bases between. The CDR3 totals 13 residues. CDR1 and CDR2 (germline): SQVTM, ANQGSEA. This chain's CDR3 is CSVLPGVRGGYTF. The CDR3 nucleotides are TGCAGCGTTCTACCAGGGGTCCGGGGTGGCTACACCTTC.

The genes are TRBV5-1 and TRBJ1-1, with 9 positions matching TRBD1. This CDR3 is 14 amino acids long. CDR1 is SGHRS, CDR2 YFSETQ, per germline. The ends lost 4 bases at V and 6 bases at J; junction bases unmatched: 7. In DNA, the CDR3 is TGCGCCAGCAGCATGACAGGGGGGTTCCCTGAAGCTTTCTTT. This gives the protein CASSMTGGFPEAFF.

The rearrangement links TRBV6-5 to TRBJ2-1, with TRBD2 matching over 9 bases. The CDR3 spans 14 residues. CDR1 is MNHEY, CDR2 SVGAGI, per germline. Losses at the gene ends were 5 bases for V and 7 bases for J; bases not matched to a gene: 6. The CDR3 reads CASSLGLAQNEQFF. CDR3 bases: TGTGCCAGCAGTCTTGGACTAGCGCAGAATGAGCAGTTCTTC.

This rearrangement joins TRBV4-1 to TRBJ2-5; 9 bases map to TRBD1. This CDR3 has 14 amino acids. The trim removed 4 bases at V and 5 bases at J, leaving 5 bases unmatched. Germline V lookup: CDR1 MGHRA, CDR2 YSYEKL. This CDR3 is CASSPGQGLETQYF. The CDR3 DNA follows: TGCGCCAGCAGCCCCGGACAGGGGTTGGAGACCCAGTACTTC.

This chain uses TRBV27 with TRBJ2-7; 8 positions match TRBD1. Trimming at V came to 0 bases and at J to 2 bases, leaving 3 bases not matched to a gene. The CDR3 contains 15 residues. Germline CDR1 reads MNHEY; CDR2 reads SMNVEV (reference sequence). The CDR3 bases are TGTGCCAGCAGTTTATCGGACAGGGACCCCTACGAGCAGTACTTC. This translates into CASSLSDRDPYEQYF.

This chain connects TRBV7-2 to TRBJ2-7; TRBD2 matches at 15 bases. CDR3 length: 15 amino acids. J was trimmed by 7 bases and V by 5 bases; bases with no gene match: 6. Germline V gene data show CDR1 as SGHTA and CDR2 as FQGNSA. The CDR3: CASSPGLAGGGEQYF. The CDR3 DNA reads TGTGCCAGCAGCCCGGGACTAGCGGGAGGAGGTGAGCAGTACTTC.

The CDR3: CASSQDFSRFYGYTF. The DNA of the CDR3 is TGTGCCAGCAGCCAAGATTTCAGCAGGTTCTATGGCTACACCTTC. The rearrangement joins TRBV14 to TRBJ1-2; D unresolved. V gave up 0 bases and J gave up 4 bases, with 12 bases separating them. The CDR3 extends over 15 amino acids. The V gene's germline CDR1 is SGHDN and CDR2 FVKESK.

In nucleotides, the CDR3 is TGTGCCAGCAGTTACCCGGGACAGACCTACAATGAGCAGTTCTTC. Protein sequence: CASSYPGQTYNEQFF. The chain combines TRBV6-2 or TRBV6-3 with TRBJ2-1; 7 bases line up with TRBD1. The CDR3 runs 15 residues. From germline, CDR1 is MNHEY and CDR2 SVGEGT. Trimming took 2 bases from V and 2 from J; bases not matched to a gene: 3.

The chain has TRBV7-2 and TRBJ2-3; D might be TRBD2 (6 bases). Trimming removed 5 bases from V and 4 bases from J, with 16 bases in between. Germline V gives CDR1 SGHTA, CDR2 FQGNSA. The CDR3 runs 15 residues. CDR3 protein: CASSPAYGRSDTQYF. DNA for the CDR3: TGTGCCAGCAGCCCGGCCTACGGGAGATCAGATACGCAGTATTTT.

The V call is TRBV20-1, the J call TRBJ1-2, with no clear D. The CDR3 consists of 11 residues. V lost 0 bases and J 6 bases, leaving 5 bases between the germline ends. Germline V gene sequence: CDR1 DFQATT, CDR2 SNEGSKA (reference sequence). The CDR3 sequence: CSAREGDGYTF. Here the CDR3 DNA reads TGCAGTGCTAGAGAGGGCGATGGCTACACCTTC.

The table lists this clone with a few counts. The chain is built from TRBV29-1 and TRBJ2-1; D is unresolved. Germline assignment: CDR1 SQVTM and CDR2 ANQGSEA. The CDR3 runs to 14 residues. Trimming left V 3 bases short and J 4 bases short, with 13 bases between. The CDR3 sequence is CSVDLATIYNEQFF. The CDR3 DNA reads as TGCAGCGTTGATCTGGCGACAATTTACAATGAGCAGTTCTTC.

The chain employs TRBV19 and TRBJ2-7; 9 bases map to TRBD1. From germline, CDR1 is LNHDA and CDR2 SQIVND (reference sequence). Losses at the gene ends were 3 bases for V and 3 bases for J; bases not matched to a gene: 3. The CDR3 extends over 14 amino acids. The CDR3 here is CASSMGQGSYEQYF. CDR3 nucleotide sequence: TGTGCCAGTAGTATGGGACAGGGCAGCTACGAGCAGTACTTC.

The rearrangement links TRBV28 to TRBJ2-7; D uncertain. The germline gives CDR1 MDHEN, CDR2 SYDVKM. V lost 3 bases and J lost 3, with 9 bases in between. The CDR3 extends over 13 amino acids. The CDR3 bases are TGTGCCAGCAGTTTCGGTGGCGGCTACGAGCAGTACTTC. Encoded protein: CASSFGGGYEQYF.

The J gene is TRBJ1-4, the V gene TRBV9, with D perhaps TRBD1 (5 bases). Germline V gene data show CDR1 as SGDLS and CDR2 as YYNGEE. This CDR3 has 15 residues. V was cut by 0 bases and J by 5 bases, with 11 bases left in between. This CDR3 reads CASSVGPKGNEKLFF. DNA for the CDR3: TGTGCCAGCAGCGTAGGCCCCAAGGGGAATGAAAAACTGTTTTTT.

The chain employs TRBV28 and TRBJ1-3; D remains ambiguous. Trimming shortened V by 5 bases and J by 4 bases, and 18 bases separated the two germline ends. Germline V gene sequence: CDR1 MDHEN, CDR2 SYDVKM. The CDR3 has 16 amino acids. The chain's CDR3 is CASSVAGSFIGNTIYF. CDR3 bases: TGTGCCAGCAGTGTGGCAGGAAGTTTTATAGGAAACACCATATATTTT.

This clone was picked up one time. The chain employs TRBV19 and TRBJ1-6, with no clear D. The CDR3 is made up of 15 amino acids. V was clipped by 2 bases and J by 9 bases, with 14 bases between them. Per the germline V gene, CDR1 is LNHDA and CDR2 is SQIVND (reference sequence). The CDR3 bases are TGTGCCAGTAGTATACCGCCCCGGCGGTCTTCACCCCTCCACTTT. It specifies CASSIPPRRSSPLHF. Supplemented by reference TRBV19 and TRBJ1-6, the full variable domain reads DGGITQSPKYLFRKEGQNVTLSCEQNLNHDAMYWYRQDPGQGLRLIYYSQIVNDFQKGDIAEGYSVSREKKESFPLTVTSAQKNPTAFYLCASSIPPRRSSPLHFGNGTRLTVT.

The CDR3 sequence: CASSPNQVSGLSGNTIYF. The DNA of the CDR3 is TGTGCCAGCTCACCAAATCAAGTGTCGGGTCTCTCTGGAAACACCATATATTTT. This sequence joins TRBV18 and TRBJ1-3, with unresolved D. Per germline, CDR1 KGHSH and CDR2 LQKENI. This CDR3 contains 18 residues. V was shortened by 2 bases and J by 0 bases, with 17 bases between the two germline ends.

The J gene is TRBJ1-2, the V gene TRBV5-6; 7 nucleotides align to TRBD1. The V segment lost 4 bases and the J segment 7 bases; nucleotides outside the gene matches: 7. CDR3 length equals 13 residues. CDR1 is SGHDT and CDR2 is YYEEEE in the germline V gene. The CDR3 DNA reads as TGTGCCAGCAGCCCTGGTAGGGGGCCTGGCTACACCTTC. This translates into CASSPGRGPGYTF. Full variable domain (remainder filled in from reference TRBV5-6 and TRBJ1-2): DAGVTQSPTHLIKTRGQQVTLRCSPKSGHDTVSWYQQALGQGPQFIFQYYEEEERQRGNFPDRFSGHQFPNYSSELNVNALLLGDSALYLCASSPGRGPGYTFGSGTRLTVV.

CDR3 nucleotide sequence: TGTGCCAGCAGTTACTCGTCAACTGGAGGCGAGCAGTACTTC. Translated, it gives CASSYSSTGGEQYF. The rearrangement links TRBV6-2 or TRBV6-3 to TRBJ2-7; D perhaps matches TRBD2 (5 bases). This CDR3 has 14 residues. Germline V CDR1 and CDR2: MNHEY, SVGEGT. The germline V and J ends were trimmed by 0 bases and 6 bases, with 12 bases remaining between them.

This clone came up once. The V call is TRBV6-5, the J call TRBJ2-5, with D perhaps TRBD2 (5 bases). Germline V gene data show CDR1 as MNHEY and CDR2 as SVGAGI. The CDR3 sequence is 15 residues long. Trimming pared 0 bases from V and 4 bases from J, leaving 12 bases between. This chain's CDR3 is CASSYSGIQLETQYF. Here the CDR3 DNA reads TGTGCCAGCAGTTACTCCGGGATCCAGTTAGAGACCCAGTACTTC.

The chain links TRBV4-1 to TRBJ1-2; possibly TRBD1 for D (5 bases). The CDR3 spans 15 residues. V lost 6 bases and J lost 0, with 14 bases in between. Per the germline V gene, CDR1 is MGHRA and CDR2 is YSYEKL. Here the CDR3 DNA reads TGCGCCAGCAGACTACAGGAACCCTCTAACTATGGCTACACCTTC. Protein product: CASRLQEPSNYGYTF.

This chain connects TRBV10-3 to TRBJ2-3; 8 positions agree with TRBD2. Germline V gives CDR1 ENHRY, CDR2 SYGVKD. The V segment lost 6 bases and the J segment 4 bases; nucleotides outside the gene matches: 18. The CDR3 has 18 amino acids. The CDR3 protein is CAIREMSGRVAPADTQYF. DNA for the CDR3: TGTGCCATCAGGGAGATGAGCGGGAGAGTTGCTCCGGCAGATACGCAGTATTTT.

The V gene is TRBV11-3, the J gene TRBJ1-1, with 7 positions matching TRBD1. The germline gives CDR1 SGHNT, CDR2 YENEEA. V lost 1 base and J lost 7; bases outside the gene matches: 6. There are 14 residues in the CDR3. The CDR3 spells CASSLGQGFGEAFF. The DNA of the CDR3 is TGTGCCAGCAGCTTAGGACAGGGATTCGGTGAAGCTTTCTTT.